This T cell receptor beta chain was documented in a study of T cells after yellow fever vaccination. Study information: Libraries from low-cell-number fractions were prepared with the SMART-Seq v4 Ultra Low Input RNA kit. Study-level points and caveats: Most primary-vaccination clones reappeared after the booster (just under 98% CD4, 75% to 90% CD8).

Germline V CDR1 and CDR2: SGHRS, YFSETQ. V was clipped by 0 bases and J by 0 bases, with 9 bases between them. This CDR3 comprises 15 residues. One entry per CDR3 protein, called by TCRdb with MiXCR from the 5' RACE reads. This sample has approximately 250,000 distinct CDR3 sequences, with roughly 3.5% found just once. This clonotype was seen at least ten times. The target antigen is unknown. The sequence was obtained from a man in his late teens or twenties who received the YFV17D yellow fever vaccine. Sequenced material: PBMCs, taken 15 days after the yellow fever booster vaccination. V gene TRBV5-1 combines with J gene TRBJ1-1; D call uncertain. CDR3 nucleotides: TGCGCCAGCAGCTTGGGTCCGGGCATGAACACTGAAGCTTTCTTT. This translates into CASSLGPGMNTEAFF.